This is a list of T cell receptor beta chains from one sample in a study of Graves' ophthalmopathy and Graves' hyperthyroidism. TCRdb used MiXCR to reprocess the multiplex PCR reads, holding one entry per CDR3 protein. The sample comprises approximately 640,000 distinct CDR3 sequences, over 40% of which are singletons, and 2.5% to 3.5% rests with the top ten. Sequencing was carried out using peripheral blood. These receptors all come from an adult man with Graves' ophthalmopathy. Both conserved end residues are part of each CDR3. Each record gives: J gene, D gene, CDR3 length, clone size, V gene, CDR3 protein, CDR3 DNA. A D gene is named only where the DNA matches it firmly. A clone size is listed for some rows: how often the clone was seen (once, few, many), or a class if it is expanded.

>TRBJ2-7|TRBD1|19|few|TRBV9
CASSVGDRPLGTPNYEQYF
TGTGCCAGCAGCGTAGGGGACAGGCCGCTTGGCACTCCGAACTACGAGCAGTACTTC
>TRBJ2-6|TRBD1|17|.|TRBV12-3/TRBV12-4
CASTSWDRVSGDHVLTF
TGTGCCAGCACCTCTTGGGACAGGGTCTCTGGGGATCACGTCCTGACTTTC
>TRBJ2-2|TRBD2|15|.|TRBV5-1
CASSLEREWSGELFF
TGCGCCAGCAGCTTGGAGCGGGAGTGGTCCGGGGAGCTGTTTTTT
>TRBJ1-5|.|14|many|TRBV19
CASSIWDSNQPQHF
TGTGCCAGTAGTATTTGGGACAGCAATCAGCCCCAGCATTTT
>TRBJ1-6|TRBD1|13|.|TRBV2
CASKGTANSPLHF
TGTGCCAGTAAGGGGACAGCGAATTCACCCCTCCACTTT
>TRBJ2-5|TRBD2|16|.|TRBV7-2
CASSSGTSGRAETQYF
TGTGCCAGCAGCTCTGGGACTAGCGGGAGGGCAGAGACCCAGTACTTC
>TRBJ1-2|.|13|few|TRBV2
CASSDTPGEGYTF
TGTGCCAGCAGTGACACCCCCGGCGAGGGCTACACCTTC
>TRBJ1-1|.|15|.|TRBV6-4
CASSVLAGGHTEAFF
TGTGCCAGCAGTGTGCTGGCCGGGGGACACACTGAAGCTTTCTTT
>TRBJ1-5|TRBD1|18|.|TRBV10-2
CASNEYGQGAGSNQPQHF
TGTGCCAGCAACGAATACGGACAGGGGGCAGGAAGCAATCAGCCCCAGCATTTT
>TRBJ1-5|.|10|many|TRBV19
CASNLAPQHF
TGTGCCAGTAACCTCGCGCCCCAGCATTTT
>TRBJ1-6|TRBD1|13|many|TRBV29-1
CSVETGVNSPLHF
TGCAGCGTTGAGACAGGGGTTAATTCACCCCTCCACTTT
>TRBJ2-7|TRBD1|14|.|TRBV9
CASSGRDSLDEQYF
TGTGCCAGCAGCGGCCGGGACAGCTTAGACGAGCAGTACTTC
>TRBJ2-5|.|13|many|TRBV12-3/TRBV12-4
CASSPPGRETQYF
TGTGCCAGCAGCCCCCCGGGAAGAGAGACCCAGTACTTC
>TRBJ2-5|.|14|.|TRBV29-1
CSVLQGPREETQYF
TGCAGCGTTCTCCAGGGACCCAGGGAAGAGACCCAGTACTTC
>TRBJ2-7|TRBD1|13|.|TRBV29-1
CSVETTGAHEQYF
TGCAGCGTCGAGACGACAGGGGCCCACGAGCAGTACTTC
>TRBJ1-2|TRBD1|13|many|TRBV12-3/TRBV12-4
CASRNTGEDGYTF
TGTGCCAGCAGAAACACAGGGGAGGATGGCTACACCTTC
>TRBJ1-3|.|13|.|TRBV20-1
CSARGVAGNTIYF
TGCAGTGCCAGGGGCGTGGCTGGAAACACCATATATTTT
>TRBJ1-2|.|15|many|TRBV20-1
CSAPIPKVANYGYTF
TGCAGTGCACCGATCCCTAAGGTAGCTAACTATGGCTACACCTTC
>TRBJ2-7|TRBD1|18|.|TRBV5-1
CASSPRQGILAESYEQYF
TGCGCCAGCAGCCCCAGACAGGGGATACTAGCCGAAAGTTACGAGCAGTACTTC
>TRBJ2-1|TRBD1|13|.|TRBV7-8
CASSLDRANEQFF
TGTGCCAGCAGCCTTGACAGGGCGAATGAGCAGTTCTTC
>TRBJ2-7|.|15|many|TRBV2
CASSEGTQLTYEQYF
TGTGCCAGCAGTGAGGGGACACAACTGACCTACGAGCAGTACTTC
>TRBJ2-7|TRBD2|20|few|TRBV2
CASTFPGLAGAGSRVYEQYF
TGTGCCAGCACCTTTCCGGGACTAGCGGGAGCAGGGTCTAGGGTCTACGAGCAGTACTTC
>TRBJ2-7|.|14|many|TRBV2
CASSESGISYEQYF
TGTGCCAGCAGTGAATCCGGCATCTCCTACGAGCAGTACTTC
>TRBJ1-6|.|15|many|TRBV2
CASSDTRSRLSPLHF
TGTGCCAGCAGCGATACCAGGAGTCGTCTTTCACCCCTCCACTTT
>TRBJ1-2|.|13|few|TRBV9
CASSVDSGDGYTF
TGTGCCAGCAGCGTAGACTCAGGGGATGGCTACACCTTC
>TRBJ1-5|.|15|.|TRBV25-1
CASSAQRGDNQPQHF
TGTGCCAGCAGTGCTCAACGTGGGGACAATCAGCCCCAGCATTTT
>TRBJ1-6|.|17|.|TRBV4-1
CASSPTILPYEDSPLHF
TGCGCCAGCAGCCCCACAATCCTCCCTTATGAGGATTCACCCCTCCACTTT
>TRBJ2-6|TRBD2|16|.|TRBV15
CATSSRGGGEVNVLTF
TGTGCCACCAGCAGTCGGGGTGGGGGGGAGGTTAACGTCCTGACTTTC
>TRBJ1-1|TRBD1|12|.|TRBV25-1
CASSSGTGRTFF
TGTGCCAGCAGTTCTGGGACAGGGAGGACTTTCTTT
>TRBJ1-1|.|15|.|TRBV27
CASSYSDRMNTEAFF
TGTGCCAGCAGTTATTCGGACAGAATGAACACTGAAGCTTTCTTT
>TRBJ2-5|TRBD2|17|.|TRBV10-3
CAISEGTLAGAAETQYF
TGTGCCATCAGTGAAGGGACCCTAGCGGGGGCGGCGGAGACCCAGTACTTC
>TRBJ2-5|TRBD1|16|.|TRBV2
CASSPGQGDIGKTQYF
TGTGCCAGCAGCCCGGGACAGGGCGACATAGGCAAGACCCAGTACTTC
>TRBJ2-7|.|16|many|TRBV20-1
CSARPTTGFRSYEQYF
TGCAGTGCTAGACCTACAACAGGGTTTCGCTCCTACGAGCAGTACTTC
>TRBJ1-5|.|13|many|TRBV20-1
CSARRGGNQPQHF
TGCAGTGCTAGGAGAGGGGGCAATCAGCCCCAGCATTTT
>TRBJ1-1|.|14|few|TRBV5-1
CASSLGGFDTEAFF
TGCGCCAGCAGCTTGGGGGGTTTTGACACTGAAGCTTTCTTT
>TRBJ2-1|.|16|.|TRBV10-3
CAISDRGPSSYNEQFF
TGTGCCATCAGTGATCGGGGCCCGAGCTCCTACAATGAGCAGTTCTTC
>TRBJ2-5|TRBD1|12|once|TRBV29-1
CSFQGAKGAQYF
TGCAGCTTTCAGGGGGCGAAAGGGGCCCAGTACTTC
>TRBJ2-1|TRBD2|15|few|TRBV15
CATVGTSGSEDEQFF
TGTGCCACCGTTGGGACTAGCGGGAGCGAAGATGAGCAGTTCTTC
>TRBJ2-5|TRBD2|16|.|TRBV5-1
CASSWVTAGGQETQYF
TGCGCCAGCAGCTGGGTGACAGCGGGGGGTCAAGAGACCCAGTACTTC
>TRBJ2-7|TRBD2|16|.|TRBV9
CASSAPGTSGLYEQYF
TGTGCCAGCAGCGCCCCAGGGACTAGCGGACTCTACGAGCAGTACTTC
>TRBJ1-1|TRBD1|16|.|TRBV29-1
CSTLGQGESMRTEAFF
TGCAGCACCCTAGGACAGGGGGAATCAATGAGGACTGAAGCTTTCTTT
>TRBJ2-5|.|13|.|TRBV7-8
CASSLSQRETQYF
TGTGCCAGCAGCTTAAGTCAAAGGGAGACCCAGTACTTC
>TRBJ2-7|.|14|.|TRBV7-3
CASSPGNANDEQYF
TGTGCCAGCAGCCCCGGGAACGCGAACGACGAGCAGTACTTC